A selection of T cell receptor beta chains follows, all from one sample in a study of Graves' ophthalmopathy and Graves' hyperthyroidism. TCRdb reprocessed the multiplex PCR reads with MiXCR, giving one entry per CDR3 protein. This table holds over a million distinct CDR3 sequences, about 40% found once. Sequenced input: peripheral blood or thyroid tissue (not recorded which). The receptors come from an adult man with Graves' hyperthyroidism. CDR3s include the opening cysteine and the closing phenylalanine or tryptophan. D genes are given only for firm matches. Only part of the rows carry a size: once, few, many, or a class if the clone is expanded.

>TRBD1|.|TRBJ2-7|TRBV25-1
CASSLPDRDWEYEQYF
TGTGCCAGCAGTTTACCCGACAGGGATTGGGAATACGAGCAGTACTTC
>TRBD2|.|TRBJ2-5|TRBV29-1
CSVVPIAGATQYF
TGCAGCGTCGTCCCTATAGCGGGAGCGACCCAGTACTTC
>.|few|TRBJ2-7|TRBV5-1
CASRLLGGNEQYF
TGCGCCAGCAGATTGTTGGGGGGTAACGAGCAGTACTTC
>.|many|TRBJ2-5|TRBV7-9
CASSLVLSLELETQYF
TGTGCCAGCAGCTTAGTCCTATCTCTAGAGTTGGAGACCCAGTACTTC
>.|many|TRBJ2-5|TRBV2
CASTRKGPQETQYF
TGTGCCAGCACCCGAAAGGGTCCCCAAGAGACCCAGTACTTC
>TRBD1|.|TRBJ2-5|TRBV20-1
CIATTGTAQETQYF
TGCATTGCTACAACCGGGACAGCCCAAGAGACCCAGTACTTC
>.|many|TRBJ2-7|TRBV29-1
CSVAGGGGYEQYF
TGCAGCGTTGCGGGGGGCGGAGGGTACGAGCAGTACTTC
>.|few|TRBJ1-1|TRBV12-3/TRBV12-4
CASSSSISGARYTEAFF
TGTGCCAGCAGCAGTTCGATCTCTGGGGCTAGGTACACTGAAGCTTTCTTT
>.|few|TRBJ2-7|TRBV12-3/TRBV12-4
CASSGRGYRYEQYF
TGTGCCAGCAGTGGAAGGGGATACCGCTACGAGCAGTACTTC
>.|.|TRBJ1-5|TRBV2
CASSYSGKARPQHF
TGTGCCAGCAGTTACTCGGGCAAGGCGCGGCCCCAGCATTTT
>TRBD2|few|TRBJ2-5|TRBV9
CASSVGANGGAVETQYF
TGTGCCAGCAGCGTAGGGGCTAACGGGGGGGCGGTGGAGACCCAGTACTTC
>.|.|TRBJ2-7|TRBV5-4
CASSVESPGEQYF
TGTGCCAGCAGCGTTGAATCTCCCGGCGAGCAGTACTTC
>.|.|TRBJ1-2|TRBV29-1
CSVEGLRGRESYGYTF
TGCAGCGTTGAAGGTCTTCGGGGCAGGGAAAGCTATGGCTACACCTTC
>.|few|TRBJ1-2|TRBV5-1
CASSYTGPSNYGYTF
TGCGCCAGCAGCTATACAGGGCCTAGTAACTATGGCTACACCTTC
>.|few|TRBJ1-5|TRBV7-8
CASSPQRQLNQPQHF
TGTGCCAGCAGTCCCCAGCGACAGCTCAATCAGCCCCAGCATTTT
>TRBD1|many|TRBJ1-4|TRBV7-9
CASSSTGGNEKLFF
TGTGCCAGCAGCTCGACAGGGGGGAATGAAAAACTGTTTTTT
>.|few|TRBJ2-5|TRBV28
CASSFRLSETQYF
TGTGCCAGCAGTTTCCGACTATCTGAGACCCAGTACTTC
>.|.|TRBJ1-1|TRBV6-6
CASRRLEAFF
TGTGCCAGCAGACGACTTGAAGCTTTCTTT
>.|many|TRBJ2-5|TRBV12-3/TRBV12-4
CASSLHQETQYF
TGTGCCAGCAGCTTGCACCAAGAGACCCAGTACTTC
>.|many|TRBJ1-1|TRBV7-8
CASSTNRDGEAFF
TGTGCCAGCAGCACCAACCGGGACGGTGAAGCTTTCTTT
>.|.|TRBJ1-2|TRBV15
CATSGDPNYGYTF
TGTGCCACCAGTGGCGACCCTAACTATGGCTACACCTTC
>.|many|TRBJ1-5|TRBV7-9
CASSLASSGNQPQHF
TGTGCCAGCAGCTTAGCTTCGTCCGGCAATCAGCCCCAGCATTTT
>.|.|TRBJ1-5|TRBV15
CASAGLLGQPQHF
TGTGCCAGCGCAGGGCTTTTAGGGCAGCCCCAGCATTTT
>.|many|TRBJ2-5|TRBV7-2
CASSLWWDQETQYF
TGTGCCAGCAGCTTATGGTGGGACCAAGAGACCCAGTACTTC
>.|.|TRBJ1-3|TRBV7-9
CASSYLGGNTIYF
TGTGCCAGCAGTTACCTTGGTGGAAACACCATATATTTT
>.|.|TRBJ1-5|TRBV2
CASALSRPQHF
TGTGCCAGCGCTCTGTCACGGCCCCAGCATTTT
>TRBD1|.|TRBJ2-7|TRBV18
CASSPNPGGHEQYF
TGTGCCAGCTCACCAAATCCAGGGGGCCATGAGCAGTACTTC
>.|few|TRBJ1-4|TRBV6-6
CASSYSSLVREKLFF
TGTGCCAGCAGTTACTCGAGCTTGGTCAGGGAAAAACTGTTTTTT
>TRBD2|few|TRBJ2-5|TRBV6-1
CASSLQGTRAQYF
TGTGCCAGCAGTCTGCAGGGGACTAGGGCCCAGTACTTC
>.|many|TRBJ1-5|TRBV6-5
CASSYREGNQPQHF
TGTGCCAGCAGTTACAGGGAGGGCAATCAGCCCCAGCATTTT
>.|many|TRBJ2-7|TRBV7-2
CASSSRPRRYEQYF
TGTGCCAGCAGCTCACGGCCCCGGCGGTACGAGCAGTACTTC
>TRBD2|few|TRBJ2-7|TRBV13
CASSFWARRENEQYF
TGTGCCAGCAGCTTTTGGGCGAGGCGGGAGAACGAGCAGTACTTC
>.|.|TRBJ1-2|TRBV6-2/TRBV6-3
CASSYSRQHYGYTF
TGTGCCAGCAGTTACTCCCGACAGCACTATGGCTACACCTTC
>.|.|TRBJ2-7|TRBV20-1
CSAIQQMTGRVYEQYF
TGCAGTGCTATTCAACAAATGACAGGGAGGGTCTACGAGCAGTACTTC
>TRBD2|.|TRBJ2-1|TRBV15
CATSRDRASGSQDEQFF
TGTGCCACCAGCAGAGATAGGGCTAGCGGGAGTCAAGATGAGCAGTTCTTC
>.|many|TRBJ1-6|TRBV7-9
CASSEVGNNSPLHF
TGTGCCAGCAGCGAGGTTGGAAATAATTCACCCCTCCACTTT
>TRBD2|.|TRBJ2-7|TRBV20-1
CSARTSGSIYEQYF
TGCAGTGCTAGGACTAGCGGGAGTATTTACGAGCAGTACTTC
>.|.|TRBJ2-7|TRBV7-9
CASRIPGSYEQYF
TGTGCCAGCAGAATCCCGGGGAGCTACGAGCAGTACTTC
>.|many|TRBJ1-2|TRBV29-1
CSVEAPVGDWGYGYTF
TGCAGCGTTGAAGCACCTGTGGGGGACTGGGGCTATGGCTACACCTTC
>.|few|TRBJ2-7|TRBV4-1
CASSQDRQQLYEQYF
TGCGCCAGCAGCCAAGATAGGCAGCAGCTCTACGAGCAGTACTTC
>.|many|TRBJ2-7|TRBV7-2
CATSPVGRGNSYEQYF
TGTGCCACCAGCCCCGTCGGGCGGGGTAACTCCTACGAGCAGTACTTC
>.|.|TRBJ1-2|TRBV29-1
CSVRPGDGYTF
TGCAGCGTGAGGCCCGGGGATGGCTACACCTTC
>.|few|TRBJ2-5|TRBV9
CASSLATQYF
TGTGCCAGCAGTTTAGCGACCCAGTACTTC
>TRBD1|.|TRBJ1-2|TRBV7-2
CASSYRRTGDGYTF
TGTGCCAGCAGCTACCGCCGGACAGGGGACGGCTACACCTTC
>.|many|TRBJ2-7|TRBV7-2
CASSAFTGYEQYF
TGTGCCAGCAGCGCGTTTACAGGGTACGAGCAGTACTTC
>TRBD1|.|TRBJ1-2|TRBV29-1
CSSAGTELNYGYTF
TGCAGCTCGGCCGGGACAGAGCTTAACTATGGTTACACCTTC
>.|.|TRBJ2-5|TRBV7-8
CASGSRAETQYF
TGTGCCAGCGGGTCAAGGGCGGAGACCCAGTACTTC
>TRBD1|.|TRBJ1-2|TRBV7-6
CASSQATGAGSGYTF
TGCGCCAGCAGCCAGGCGACAGGGGCGGGGAGTGGCTACACCTTC
>.|.|TRBJ2-6|TRBV29-1
CSLATGFGANVLTF
TGCAGCTTGGCCACAGGGTTCGGGGCCAACGTCCTGACTTTC
>TRBD2|.|TRBJ2-2|TRBV5-4
CASSSGGLAGHTGELFF
TGTGCCAGCAGCTCTGGGGGGCTAGCGGGACACACCGGGGAGCTGTTTTTT
>TRBD1|few|TRBJ1-6|TRBV7-2
CASRKDRVTNSPLHF
TGTGCCAGCAGAAAAGACAGGGTTACCAATTCACCCCTCCACTTT
>TRBD2|.|TRBJ2-5|TRBV7-7
CASSTTSGRGQETQYF
TGTGCCAGCAGCACCACTAGCGGCAGGGGTCAAGAGACCCAGTACTTC
>.|.|TRBJ2-7|TRBV11-2
CASSLDLDSLSYEQYF
TGTGCCAGCAGCTTAGACCTGGACAGCCTCTCCTACGAGCAGTACTTC